This TCR beta chain was captured by sequencing in a study of T cells after yellow fever vaccination (dated by TCRdb to the late 2010s). Concerning the study at large: Libraries from fractions with low cell numbers were prepared with the SMART-Seq v4 Ultra Low Input RNA kit. To follow T-cell clones before and after both primary and booster YFV17D yellow fever vaccination, bulk TCR alpha and beta repertoires underwent longitudinal sequencing. The cohort comprised two healthy male donors, one aged 18 to 29 and one aged 30 to 40 years. Blood was collected at multiple timepoints before and after primary and secondary immunization, and bulk PBMC replicates and cell subsets were isolated. What the work shows at the level of the full study, not this receptor alone: The secondary T-cell response was weaker than the primary response but faster, peaking on day 5 instead of day 15. A small fraction of clonotypes appeared in both the CD4 and CD8 compartments, likely as a result of convergent recombination. After the booster, most clones that had expanded after primary vaccination were detected again (approximately 96% of CD4 and over 75% of CD8), suggesting broad maintenance of memory. Only a couple of donors were included in the study, so the extent to which the findings can be generalized is limited. FACS-sorted repertoires could contain abundant contaminating clonotypes from the bulk population, so computational filtering was required.

Regarding this clonotype: It has no known antigen specificity. Within one base of it there is no much larger clone, and no base qualities were kept.

This sample's treatment or condition label indicates: live attenuated yellow fever vaccine strain. At each blood-draw timepoint, two biological replicates of bulk PBMCs were obtained. A standard Ficoll-Paque protocol was used to isolate PBMCs from peripheral blood. TriZol was used to extract RNA from bulk PBMCs, CD4 and CD8 fractions, and dextramer-positive and dextramer-negative fractions. TCR cDNA was synthesized by 5'RACE template switching, through which a universal primer site and unique molecular identifiers were introduced. Priming for cDNA synthesis came from both the TCR alpha and TCR beta constant segments. Library amplification involved two PCR steps, and the second step added sample barcodes and sequencing adapters. Sequencing of libraries was done on Illumina HiSeq 2500 (2x100 bp) or NovaSeq (2x150 bp). In the authors' own workflow: MIGEC handled demultiplexing of reads and collapsing into UMI consensus sequences, while MiXCR performed V(D)J alignment. Using edgeR on replicate PBMC samples, clonotypes were called vaccine-responding if FDR was below 0.01 and the log2 fold change was above 5 up to day 15. CD4 or CD8 identity was assigned to each bulk clonotype according to whether the clonotype was present at higher abundance in the sequenced CD4 repertoire or the sequenced CD8 repertoire. In-frame beta chains were kept once TCRdb had trimmed the public reads at Q25 with fastp and called clones with MiXCR. Rows matching on CDR3 protein sequence are summarized as one entry with the most common DNA and genes. The V and J calls come from TCRdb's annotation, not from the publication. Across this sample there are 300,000 to 450,000 distinct CDR3 sequences, with roughly 8.3% seen only once. The ten most abundant clones make up about 16% of the sample.

V is clipped by 2 bases and J by 4 bases, and the sequence between their germline boundaries is 11 bases long. Inclusive of the bounding cysteine and phenylalanine, the CDR3 is 15 residues long. The entry retains the CDR3 DNA only, 45 bases that are in frame from base 1. CDR1 LGHNA and CDR2 YSLEER were looked up in the germline V gene. This sequence was found in a man between 18 and 29 years old who received the YFV17D yellow fever vaccine. The sample was PBMCs, taken more than 35 days after the first yellow fever vaccination. The rearrangement combines TRBV4-3 with TRBJ1-4, with the D gene call left open. The nucleotides are TGCGCCAGCAGCCAAATCTCAGGCCGTAATGAAAAACTGTTTTTT. The encoded protein is CASSQISGRNEKLFF.